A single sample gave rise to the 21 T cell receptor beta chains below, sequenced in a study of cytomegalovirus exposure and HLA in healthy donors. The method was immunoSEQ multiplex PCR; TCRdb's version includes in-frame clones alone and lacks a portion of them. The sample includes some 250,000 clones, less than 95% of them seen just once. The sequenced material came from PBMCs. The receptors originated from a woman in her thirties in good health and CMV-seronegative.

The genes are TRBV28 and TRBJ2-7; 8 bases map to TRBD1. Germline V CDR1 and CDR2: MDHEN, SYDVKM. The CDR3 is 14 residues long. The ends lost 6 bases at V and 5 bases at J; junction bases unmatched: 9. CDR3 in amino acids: CASSRTGLGDEQYF. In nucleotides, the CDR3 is TGTGCCAGCAGCCGGACAGGGTTGGGCGACGAGCAGTACTTC.

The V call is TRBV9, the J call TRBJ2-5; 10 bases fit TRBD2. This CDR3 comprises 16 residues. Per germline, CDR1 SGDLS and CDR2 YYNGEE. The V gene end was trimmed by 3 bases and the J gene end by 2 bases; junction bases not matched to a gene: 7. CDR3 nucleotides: TGTGCCAGCAGCGCCCCCCTGACTAGCGGGCAAGAGACCCAGTACTTC. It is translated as CASSAPLTSGQETQYF.

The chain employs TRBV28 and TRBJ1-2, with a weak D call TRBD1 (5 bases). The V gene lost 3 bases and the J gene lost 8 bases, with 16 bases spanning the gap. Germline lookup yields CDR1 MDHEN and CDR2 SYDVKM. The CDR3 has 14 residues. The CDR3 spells CASSFGGSVGGYTF. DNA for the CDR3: TGTGCCAGCAGTTTTGGGGGGTCTGTCGGAGGCTACACCTTC.

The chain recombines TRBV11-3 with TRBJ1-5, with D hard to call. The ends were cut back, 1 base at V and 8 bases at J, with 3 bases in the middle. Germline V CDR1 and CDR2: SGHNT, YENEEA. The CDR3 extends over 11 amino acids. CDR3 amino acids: CASSLVEPQHF. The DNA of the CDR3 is TGTGCCAGCAGCTTAGTGGAGCCCCAGCATTTT.

For the CDR3, the DNA is TGTGCCTGGAGTGTAGGGCTAGCGGGAGGATCTGAGCAGTTCTTC. It translates to CAWSVGLAGGSEQFF. The J gene is TRBJ2-1, the V gene TRBV30; 11 nucleotides agree with TRBD2. With 0 bases clipped from V and 9 bases from J, the junction kept 7 bases outside the gene matches. CDR3 length: 15 amino acids. Per the germline V gene, CDR1 is GTSNPN and CDR2 is SVGIG (reference sequence).

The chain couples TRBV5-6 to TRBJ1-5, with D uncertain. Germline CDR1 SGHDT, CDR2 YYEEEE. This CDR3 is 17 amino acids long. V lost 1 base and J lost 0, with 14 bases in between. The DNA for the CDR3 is TGTGCCAGCAGCTTGATGGGCGCGGGTTATAGCAATCAGCCCCAGCATTTT. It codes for CASSLMGAGYSNQPQHF.

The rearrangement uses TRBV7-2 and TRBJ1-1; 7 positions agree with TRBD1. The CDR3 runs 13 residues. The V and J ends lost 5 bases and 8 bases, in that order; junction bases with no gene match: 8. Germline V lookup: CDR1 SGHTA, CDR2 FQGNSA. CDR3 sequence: CASSQTRQGEAFF. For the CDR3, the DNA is TGTGCCAGCAGCCAGACTCGACAGGGAGAAGCTTTCTTT.

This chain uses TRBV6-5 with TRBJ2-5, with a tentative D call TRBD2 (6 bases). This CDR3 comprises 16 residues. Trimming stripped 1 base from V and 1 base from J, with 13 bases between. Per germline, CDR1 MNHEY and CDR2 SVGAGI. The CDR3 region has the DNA TGTGCCAGCAGTTACTTAAAATGGGGAGGCCAAGAGACCCAGTACTTC. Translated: CASSYLKWGGQETQYF.

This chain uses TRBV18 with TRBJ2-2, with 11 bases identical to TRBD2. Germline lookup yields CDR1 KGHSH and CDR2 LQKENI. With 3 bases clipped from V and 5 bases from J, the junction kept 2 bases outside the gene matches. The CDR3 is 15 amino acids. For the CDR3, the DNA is TGTGCCAGCTCACCGTGGACTAGCGGGACCGGGGAGCTGTTTTTT. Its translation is CASSPWTSGTGELFF. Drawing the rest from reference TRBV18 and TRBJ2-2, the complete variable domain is NAGVMQNPRHLVRRRGQEARLRCSPMKGHSHVYWYRQLPEEGLKFMVYLQKENIIDESGMPKERFSAEFPKEGPSILRIQQVVRGDSAAYFCASSPWTSGTGELFFGEGSRLTVL.

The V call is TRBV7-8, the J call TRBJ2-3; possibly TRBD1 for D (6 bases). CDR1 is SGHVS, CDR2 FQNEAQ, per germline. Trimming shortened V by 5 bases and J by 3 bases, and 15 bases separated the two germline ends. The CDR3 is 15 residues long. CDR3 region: CASSTYRDGTDTQYF. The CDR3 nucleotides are TGTGCCAGCAGCACATACAGGGATGGGACAGATACGCAGTATTTT.

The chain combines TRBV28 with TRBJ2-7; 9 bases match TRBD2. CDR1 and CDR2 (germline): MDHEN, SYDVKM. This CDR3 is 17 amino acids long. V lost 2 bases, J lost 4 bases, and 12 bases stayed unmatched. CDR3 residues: CASSLRWLAGEFYEQYF. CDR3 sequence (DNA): TGTGCCAGCAGTTTAAGGTGGTTAGCGGGAGAGTTTTACGAGCAGTACTTC.

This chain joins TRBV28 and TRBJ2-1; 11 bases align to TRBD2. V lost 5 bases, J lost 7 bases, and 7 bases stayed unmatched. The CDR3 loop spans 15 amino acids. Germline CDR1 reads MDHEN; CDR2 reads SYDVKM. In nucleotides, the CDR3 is TGTGCCAGCAGTACCCCGGGACTAGCGGTTAATGAGCAGTTCTTC. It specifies CASSTPGLAVNEQFF.

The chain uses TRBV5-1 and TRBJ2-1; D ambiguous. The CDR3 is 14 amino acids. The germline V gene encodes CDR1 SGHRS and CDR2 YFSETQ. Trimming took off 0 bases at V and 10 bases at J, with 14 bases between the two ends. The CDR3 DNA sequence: TGCGCCAGCAGCTTGGACCCCTCTGGATTCGAGCAGTTCTTC. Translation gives CASSLDPSGFEQFF.

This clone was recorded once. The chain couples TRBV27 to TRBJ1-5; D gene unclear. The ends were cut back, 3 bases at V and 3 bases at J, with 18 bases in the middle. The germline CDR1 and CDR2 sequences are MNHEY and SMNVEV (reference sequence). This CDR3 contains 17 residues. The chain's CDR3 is CASSLSGLFSFNQPQHF. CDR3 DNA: TGTGCCAGCAGTTTGTCGGGTCTCTTCTCCTTCAATCAGCCCCAGCATTTT.

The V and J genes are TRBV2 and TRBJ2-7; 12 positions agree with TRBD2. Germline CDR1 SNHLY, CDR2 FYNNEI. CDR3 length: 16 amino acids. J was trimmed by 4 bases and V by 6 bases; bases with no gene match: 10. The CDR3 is CASRPTSGRGLYEQYF. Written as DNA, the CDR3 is TGTGCCAGCAGGCCGACTAGCGGGAGAGGTTTGTACGAGCAGTACTTC.

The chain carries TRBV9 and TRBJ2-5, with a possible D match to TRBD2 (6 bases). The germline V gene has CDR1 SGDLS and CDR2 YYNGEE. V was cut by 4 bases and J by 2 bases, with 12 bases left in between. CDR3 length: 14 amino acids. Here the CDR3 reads CASSSPGGQETQYF. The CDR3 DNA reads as TGTGCCAGCAGCTCCCCTGGGGGGCAAGAGACCCAGTACTTC.

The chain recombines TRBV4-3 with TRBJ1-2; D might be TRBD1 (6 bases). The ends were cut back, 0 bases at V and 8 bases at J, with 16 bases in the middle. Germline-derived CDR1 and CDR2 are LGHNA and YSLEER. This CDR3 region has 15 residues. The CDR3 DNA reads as TGCGCCAGCAGCCAAGAGTCTACAGGGACTAACGGCTACACCTTC. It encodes CASSQESTGTNGYTF.

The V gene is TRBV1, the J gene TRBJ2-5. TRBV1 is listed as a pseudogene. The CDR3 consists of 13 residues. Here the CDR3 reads CTSSHLRAETQYF. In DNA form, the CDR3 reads TGCACCAGCAGCCACCTCCGGGCTGAGACCCAGTACTTC.

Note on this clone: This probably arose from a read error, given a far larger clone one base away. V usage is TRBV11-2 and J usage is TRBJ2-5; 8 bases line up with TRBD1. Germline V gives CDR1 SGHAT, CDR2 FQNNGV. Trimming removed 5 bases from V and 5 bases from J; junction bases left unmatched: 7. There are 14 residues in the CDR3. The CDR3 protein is CASSQGQGRETQYF. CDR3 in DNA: TGTGCCAGCAGCCAAGGACAGGGACGGGAGACCCAGTACTTC.

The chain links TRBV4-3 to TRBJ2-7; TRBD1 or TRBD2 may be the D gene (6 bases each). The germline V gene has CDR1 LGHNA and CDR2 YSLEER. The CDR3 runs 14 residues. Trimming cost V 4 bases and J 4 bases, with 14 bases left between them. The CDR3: CASSPATGRYEQYF. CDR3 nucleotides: TGCGCCAGCAGCCCGGCCACAGGGAGGTACGAGCAGTACTTC.

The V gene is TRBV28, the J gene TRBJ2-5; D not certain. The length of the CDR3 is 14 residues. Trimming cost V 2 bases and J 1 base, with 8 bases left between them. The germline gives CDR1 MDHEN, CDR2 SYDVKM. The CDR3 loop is CASSLRATQETQYF. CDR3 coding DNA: TGTGCCAGCAGTTTAAGAGCCACCCAAGAGACCCAGTACTTC.